The 27 T cell receptor beta chains below were found in one sample sequenced in a study of shared clonotypes between healthy human individuals. Measured with immunoSEQ multiplex PCR; TCRdb has only the in-frame clones, and not every one. The sample has fewer than 1.6 million clones; around 98.5% are singletons. The sequencing input was naive CD4+ T cells sorted from blood. Specified subset: CD45RA+ positively selected. These receptors all stem from a man younger than 45 in good health.

The rearrangement links TRBV28 to TRBJ2-7; 8 bases are shared with TRBD2. The germline V gene encodes CDR1 MDHEN and CDR2 SYDVKM. CDR3 length: 16 residues. Germline trimming cut 6 bases from V and 3 bases from J; bases unmatched to any gene: 13. The CDR3 region is CASSRPGLGVFYEQYF. CDR3 sequence (DNA): TGTGCCAGCAGCCGACCGGGACTAGGGGTATTCTACGAGCAGTACTTC.

J is TRBJ2-7 and V is TRBV7-2; TRBD1 aligns across 7 bases. V lost 5 bases to trimming and J lost 3 bases; unmatched junction nucleotides: 13. CDR3 length equals 16 residues. Germline CDR1 SGHTA, CDR2 FQGNSA. CDR3 DNA: TGTGCCAGCAGCCTTGACAGGGTTCGGCTAAACTACGAGCAGTACTTC. It translates to CASSLDRVRLNYEQYF.

DNA of the CDR3: TGCGCCAGCAGCTTGGGTCCGCAGGGGGGAGGATTCAACGAGCAGTACTTC. As protein: CASSLGPQGGGFNEQYF. The chain carries TRBV5-1 and TRBJ2-7, with D tentatively TRBD1 (7 bases). This CDR3 is built from 17 residues. The germline CDR1 and CDR2 sequences are SGHRS and YFSETQ. V lost 0 bases and J lost 5, with 21 bases in between.

The gene calls are TRBV14 and TRBJ2-1, with 7 bases fitting TRBD2. Germline CDR1 is SGHDN and CDR2 is FVKESK. The length of the CDR3 is 16 residues. With V trimmed by 4 bases and J by 9 bases, 15 bases remained unmatched. The chain's CDR3 is CASSPTPRQRDGEQFF. As DNA, the CDR3 is TGTGCCAGCAGCCCGACCCCGAGACAGCGGGACGGTGAGCAGTTCTTC.

Worth noting for this clone: Germline is not matched at one junction end, which may reflect a read error. V and J are TRBV28 and TRBJ2-3, with 14 bases lining up with TRBD2. This CDR3 contains 12 residues. CDR1 is MDHEN, CDR2 SYDVKM, per germline. The CDR3: CASSLGTSGRDF. In DNA, the CDR3 is TGTGCCAGCAGTCTTGGGACTAGCGGGAGAGATTTT.

The chain employs TRBV28 and TRBJ2-1; 8 nucleotides line up with TRBD2. Germline loops: CDR1 MDHEN, CDR2 SYDVKM. This CDR3 is 18 amino acids long. The V gene end was trimmed by 3 bases and the J gene end by 5 bases; junction bases not matched to a gene: 15. CDR3 loop: CASSFFPPGLVADNEQFF. The CDR3 nucleotides read TGTGCCAGCAGTTTCTTCCCTCCGGGACTAGTCGCTGACAATGAGCAGTTCTTC.

On this clone itself: Within the sample, other DNA sequences also encode this same CDR3. The chain combines TRBV28 with TRBJ1-1, with D unresolved. Germline values: CDR1 MDHEN, CDR2 SYDVKM. V was shortened by 2 bases and J by 6 bases, with 4 bases between the two germline ends. The CDR3 is 11 amino acids. CDR3 DNA: TGTGCCAGCAGTTTACCGCCTGAAGCTTTCTTT. This translates into CASSLPPEAFF.

V is TRBV7-8 and J is TRBJ2-7; 14 bases map to TRBD2. Trimming removed 3 bases from V and 4 bases from J; junction bases left unmatched: 5. The CDR3 runs 16 residues. The germline V gene has CDR1 SGHVS and CDR2 FQNEAQ. CDR3 in amino acids: CASSFRRTSGRYEQYF. CDR3 coding DNA: TGTGCCAGCAGCTTCCGGAGGACTAGCGGGAGGTACGAGCAGTACTTC.

The chain recombines TRBV19 with TRBJ2-3; unclear D gene. The CDR3 spans 15 residues. Germline assignment: CDR1 LNHDA and CDR2 SQIVND (reference sequence). V was cut by 3 bases and J by 0 bases, with 10 bases left in between. CDR3 bases: TGTGCCAGTAGTATGGCCAGGACCAGCACAGATACGCAGTATTTT. It yields the protein CASSMARTSTDTQYF.

V gene TRBV5-4 combines with J gene TRBJ2-3; D unclear. The V end lost 2 bases, the J end lost 5 bases, and 15 bases lay between the germline ends. Germline CDR1 and CDR2: SGHNT and YYREEE (reference sequence). The CDR3 has 15 amino acids. The CDR3 is CASSFTTFPRDTQYF. For the CDR3, the DNA is TGTGCCAGCAGCTTTACGACATTCCCCCGAGATACGCAGTATTTT.

The gene calls are TRBV6-1 and TRBJ1-1, with 8 bases fitting TRBD1. The germline CDR1 and CDR2 sequences are MNHNS and SASEGT. V lost 5 bases and J lost 5; bases outside the gene matches: 10. The CDR3 has 15 residues. The CDR3 spells CASSHTGTGLTEAFF. CDR3 DNA: TGTGCCAGCAGTCACACCGGGACAGGCTTGACTGAAGCTTTCTTT.

The V gene is TRBV7-9, the J gene TRBJ2-1, with D possibly matching TRBD1 (6 bases). This CDR3 comprises 16 residues. Trimming took off 1 base at V and 7 bases at J, with 17 bases between the two ends. From germline, CDR1 is SEHNR and CDR2 FQNEAQ (reference sequence). The chain's CDR3 is CASSLVGRGSVNEQFF. The CDR3 DNA reads TGTGCCAGCAGCTTAGTAGGTAGGGGGAGTGTAAATGAGCAGTTCTTC.

The V gene is TRBV14, the J gene TRBJ2-7; D gene unclear. The CDR3 has 15 amino acids. Trimming shortened V by 4 bases and J by 3 bases, and 16 bases separated the two germline ends. The V gene's germline CDR1 is SGHDN and CDR2 FVKESK. The CDR3 loop reads CASSPEYSDHYEQYF. Written as DNA, the CDR3 is TGTGCCAGCAGCCCGGAGTACAGCGATCACTACGAGCAGTACTTC.

V is TRBV18 and J is TRBJ2-3; D is perhaps TRBD1 or TRBD2 (5 bases each). The V gene lost 2 bases and the J gene lost 3 bases, with 21 bases spanning the gap. The germline gives CDR1 KGHSH, CDR2 LQKENI. This CDR3 has 18 residues. CDR3 in DNA: TGTGCCAGCTCACCAAATTTAGCGATGGCAGGGTTGACAGATACGCAGTATTTT. This sequence encodes CASSPNLAMAGLTDTQYF.

The chain links TRBV28 to TRBJ2-1; D possibly matches TRBD1 or TRBD2 (6 bases each). The V gene's germline CDR1 is MDHEN and CDR2 SYDVKM. The CDR3 runs 16 residues. V dropped 6 bases and J dropped 4 bases, with 19 bases sitting between them. DNA of the CDR3: TGTGCCAGCAGGCAGATGGGGGGCCCCAGGTACAATGAGCAGTTCTTC. Protein sequence: CASRQMGGPRYNEQFF.

The chain couples TRBV11-2 to TRBJ2-7; 8 bases are a match to TRBD1. CDR3 length equals 15 residues. J was trimmed by 4 bases and V by 0 bases; bases with no gene match: 5. In germline, CDR1 is SGHAT, CDR2 FQNNGV. The chain's CDR3 is CASSLDPGQAYEQYF. The CDR3 DNA reads TGTGCCAGCAGCTTAGACCCGGGACAGGCTTACGAGCAGTACTTC.

V gene TRBV18 combines with J gene TRBJ1-1; 9 positions agree with TRBD1. Germline V gene lookup returns CDR1 KGHSH and CDR2 LQKENI. Germline trimming cut 2 bases from V and 1 base from J; bases unmatched to any gene: 11. The CDR3 is 18 amino acids. For the CDR3, the DNA is TGTGCCAGCTCACCAAATACAGGGGGCTTAGGTGGGAACACTGAAGCTTTCTTT. Translation: CASSPNTGGLGGNTEAFF.

The V and J genes are TRBV15 and TRBJ1-4; D gene unclear. Trimming left V 0 bases short and J 0 bases short, with 14 bases between. CDR3 length: 18 amino acids. Germline V gene data show CDR1 as LNHNV and CDR2 as YYDKDF (reference sequence). DNA of the CDR3: TGTGCCACCAGCAGAGATGGAAAGAGCTTTGCAACTAATGAAAAACTGTTTTTT. Its protein is CATSRDGKSFATNEKLFF.

This sequence joins TRBV30 and TRBJ1-3; D not resolved. With 0 bases removed from V and 6 bases from J, the gap between germline ends came to 6 bases. Germline values: CDR1 GTSNPN, CDR2 SVGIG (reference sequence). CDR3 length: 12 amino acids. The CDR3 protein is CAWSVGPNTIYF. The CDR3 bases are TGTGCCTGGAGTGTAGGTCCAAACACCATATATTTT.

V usage is TRBV2 and J usage is TRBJ1-1; no definite D call. The V gene's germline CDR1 is SNHLY and CDR2 FYNNEI. CDR3 size: 13 residues. Trimming removed 7 bases at V and 2 bases at J, with 11 bases between. CDR3 nucleotide sequence: TGTGCCAGCATAAAAGAAAAAAACACTGAAGCTTTCTTT. It encodes CASIKEKNTEAFF.

This clone has just one count. The chain recombines TRBV28 with TRBJ1-5, with D hard to call. Germline V gene sequence: CDR1 MDHEN, CDR2 SYDVKM. This CDR3 has 17 amino acids. V was trimmed by 6 bases and J by 0 bases, leaving 18 bases between them. As DNA, the CDR3 is TGTGCCAGCAGACGAGGACCGCACCGCCTTAGCAATCAGCCCCAGCATTTT. It specifies CASRRGPHRLSNQPQHF.

The chain uses TRBV13 and TRBJ2-1; no definite D call. Between the trimmed V and J ends, which lost 5 bases and 6 bases, there was a span of 23 bases. CDR1 is PRHDT and CDR2 is FYEKMQ in the germline V gene (reference sequence). The length of the CDR3 is 17 residues. In DNA form, the CDR3 reads TGTGCCAGCAGCCCTGCTCGGCTAGGGCAATGGGGCAATGAGCAGTTCTTC. Translation: CASSPARLGQWGNEQFF.

The chain employs TRBV28 and TRBJ2-1; D gene uncertain. V was pared by 4 bases and J by 12 bases, with 13 bases between. CDR3 length equals 12 residues. Per the germline V gene, CDR1 is MDHEN and CDR2 is SYDVKM. The CDR3 DNA reads TGTGCCAGCAGTTCGGGCCTACTTGTGCAGTTCTTC. Protein product: CASSSGLLVQFF. The whole variable domain, remainder taken from reference TRBV28 and TRBJ2-1, is DVKVTQSSRYLVKRTGEKVFLECVQDMDHENMFWYRQDPGLGLRLIYFSYDVKMKEKGDIPEGYSVSREKKERFSLILESASTNQTSMYLCASSSGLLVQFFGPGTRLTVL.

The CDR3 region has the DNA TGTGCCAGCAGCGCCGAGACTAGCGAAGAGACCCAGTACTTC. Translating gives CASSAETSEETQYF. The V gene is TRBV9, the J gene TRBJ2-5; 8 bases map to TRBD2. CDR1 SGDLS and CDR2 YYNGEE come from the germline V gene. V dropped 3 bases and J dropped 3; count of bases not matched to a gene: 4. This CDR3 spans 14 amino acids.

V usage is TRBV6-1 and J usage is TRBJ1-1, with unresolved D. V lost 1 base, J lost 0 bases, and 9 bases lay in between. CDR1 and CDR2 from the germline V gene are MNHNS and SASEGT. This CDR3 comprises 15 residues. The CDR3 nucleotides read TGTGCCAGCAGTGAAGGGACGGTTATGAACACTGAAGCTTTCTTT. Its translation is CASSEGTVMNTEAFF.

DNA for the CDR3: TGCGCCACTTCAGAGGGGACAGGCGACAATGAGCAGTTCTTC. Translation: CATSEGTGDNEQFF. The rearrangement uses TRBV5-1 and TRBJ2-1; 8 bases agree with TRBD1. The CDR3 has 14 residues. CDR1 is SGHRS, CDR2 YFSETQ, per germline. The J segment lost 5 bases and the V segment lost 9 bases, leaving 10 bases of the junction unmatched.

The chain links TRBV6-1 to TRBJ1-5; TRBD1 matches at 7 bases. This CDR3 contains 15 residues. Losses at the gene ends were 4 bases for V and 0 bases for J; bases not matched to a gene: 3. Per germline, CDR1 MNHNS and CDR2 SASEGT. The CDR3 reads CASSAGQYSNQPQHF. The CDR3 bases are TGTGCCAGCAGTGCGGGACAGTATAGCAATCAGCCCCAGCATTTT.